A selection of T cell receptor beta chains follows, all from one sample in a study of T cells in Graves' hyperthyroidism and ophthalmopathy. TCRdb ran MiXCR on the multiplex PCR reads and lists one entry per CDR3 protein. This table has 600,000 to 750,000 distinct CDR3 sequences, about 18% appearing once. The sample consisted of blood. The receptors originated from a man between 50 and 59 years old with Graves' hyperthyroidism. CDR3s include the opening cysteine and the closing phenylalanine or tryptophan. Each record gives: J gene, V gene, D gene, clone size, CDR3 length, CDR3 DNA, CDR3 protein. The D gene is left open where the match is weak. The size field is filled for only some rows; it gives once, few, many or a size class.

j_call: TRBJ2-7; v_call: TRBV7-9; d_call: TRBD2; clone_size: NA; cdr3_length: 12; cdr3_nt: TGTGCCGGCAGCCCGGGGGGGCCCGAGCAGTACTTC; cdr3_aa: CAGSPGGPEQYF
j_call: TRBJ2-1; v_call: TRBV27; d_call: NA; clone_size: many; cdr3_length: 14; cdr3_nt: NA; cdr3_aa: CASSSGGALNEQFF
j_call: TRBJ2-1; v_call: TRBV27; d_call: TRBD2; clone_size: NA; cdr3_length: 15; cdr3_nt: TGTGCCAGCAGTCTGACTAGCGGCACCCACAATGAGCAGTTCTTC; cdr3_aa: CASSLTSGTHNEQFF
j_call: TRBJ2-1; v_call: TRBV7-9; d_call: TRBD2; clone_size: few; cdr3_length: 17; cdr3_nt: TGTGCCAGCAGCTTATCTGTCGGACTAGCGGGAGGGAATGAGCAGTTCTTC; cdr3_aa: CASSLSVGLAGGNEQFF
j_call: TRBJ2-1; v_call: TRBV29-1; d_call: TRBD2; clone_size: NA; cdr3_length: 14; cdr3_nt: TGCAGCGTTGAGGTAGCGGGAGGGTACAATGAGCAGTTCTTC; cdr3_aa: CSVEVAGGYNEQFF
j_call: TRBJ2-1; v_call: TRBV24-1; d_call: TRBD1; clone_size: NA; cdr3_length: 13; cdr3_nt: TGTGCCACCAGCGGGACAGGGGGCGGTGAGCAGTTCTTC; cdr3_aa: CATSGTGGGEQFF
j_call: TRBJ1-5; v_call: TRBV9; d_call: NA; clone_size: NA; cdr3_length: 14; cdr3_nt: TGTGCCAGCAGCGTAGACTGGGGCAATCAGCCCCAGCATTTT; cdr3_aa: CASSVDWGNQPQHF
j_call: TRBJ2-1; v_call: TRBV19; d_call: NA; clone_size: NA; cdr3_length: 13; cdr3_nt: TGTGCCAGTAGTACCCGTTCGGGCAATGAGCAGTTCTTC; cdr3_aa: CASSTRSGNEQFF
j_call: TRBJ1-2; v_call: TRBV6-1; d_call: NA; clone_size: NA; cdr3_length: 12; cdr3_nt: TGTGCCAGCAGTGACTCAGAATATGGCTACACCTTC; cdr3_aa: CASSDSEYGYTF
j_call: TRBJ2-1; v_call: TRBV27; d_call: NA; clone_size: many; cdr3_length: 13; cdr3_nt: TGTGCCAGCAGTTTTAAGGTAGCCAATGAGCAGTTCTTC; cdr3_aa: CASSFKVANEQFF
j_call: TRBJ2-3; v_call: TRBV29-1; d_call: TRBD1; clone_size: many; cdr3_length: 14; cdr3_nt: TGCAGCGTCCCCTCGGACAGGGGTCCAGATACGCAGTATTTT; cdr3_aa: CSVPSDRGPDTQYF
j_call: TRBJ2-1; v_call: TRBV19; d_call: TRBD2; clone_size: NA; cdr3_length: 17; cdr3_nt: TGTGCCAGTAGTTCGAGCGGGAGTTTACCGTCCTACAATGAGCAGTTCTTC; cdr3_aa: CASSSSGSLPSYNEQFF
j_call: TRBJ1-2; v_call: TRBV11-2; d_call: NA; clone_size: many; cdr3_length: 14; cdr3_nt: TGTGCCAGCAGCTTAGATGGGCCCAACTATGGCTACACCTTC; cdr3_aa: CASSLDGPNYGYTF